This T cell receptor beta chain was captured in a study of shared clonotypes between healthy human individuals (dated by TCRdb to 2020 to 2022). Concerning the study at large: Two women and a few men aged 18 to 49 years were included in the cohort. For each donor, CD4 naive and CD4 memory were each given three plates, CD8 naive was given two plates, and CD8 memory was given one plate. To estimate repertoire size and how much clonotypes are shared between individuals, the study performed deep sequencing of blood TCR repertoires from roughly five healthy adults. Libraries were prepared and TCR repertoires were sequenced by different laboratories using diverse techniques, in order to increase sequencing depth and limit assay-specific biases. Between about 0.8 and 9 billion PBMCs per donor were obtained by leukapheresis. What the research found in general, with its limitations: Because the study included only a small number of donors, the genetic and exposure-history diversity represented was limited. About 5% of naive CD4, 3% to 4% of naive CD8, 2% to 2.5% of memory CD4, and approximately 0.39% of memory CD8 clonotypes were shared across several donors. Naive subsets generally had larger estimated clonotype richness than memory subsets. Pairwise subsampling led to the expectation that sequencing depth would affect the degree of clonotype sharing among donors. Incomplete sequencing was indicated by rarefaction of sorted-subset datasets, despite the large sequencing depth. Only blood was sampled, and tissue TCR repertoires likely differ from those in blood. Clonotypes shared by all four sorted-subset donors showed higher generation probabilities than non-shared clonotypes.

Healthy HIV-negative adults with no recently reported acute infections or vaccinations were included as donors. All donors were Caucasian adults living in Nashville, Tennessee, USA. CD4+ T cells were enriched by magnetic negative selection, after which naive cells were positively selected on CD45RA and the negative fraction was taken as the memory subset. Blood was obtained by leukapheresis, after which PBMCs were separated by Ficoll-Histopaque density gradient centrifugation and cryopreserved in liquid nitrogen vapor phase. Analytical flow cytometry was used to check the purity and quantity of every magnetically sorted T cell population. From each sorted fraction, genomic DNA was isolated and quantified by UV absorbance on a Nanodrop 2000c. TCR CDR3 regions were amplified from genomic DNA by multiplex PCR using the deep immunoSEQ assay. Genomic DNA extracted from each cell subset was distributed evenly over all wells of several immunoSEQ 96-well plates, and each plate served as one replicate. For sorted subsets, each replicate PCR was loaded with 200 ng genomic DNA, equivalent to 30,000 or so T cell genomes. The purified libraries were quantified using a Qubit 3.0 fluorometer, sized with a Bioanalyzer 2100, and then quantified again using the KAPA Library Quantification kit. Every immunoSEQ 96-well plate was sequenced on a dedicated single-read 150-cycle Illumina NextSeq 550 flow cell. Turning to the authors' computational methods: Because the immunoSEQ output held only junctional sequences and lacked quality scores, the filtering could not match the filtering applied to full-length reads. Sequences were annotated with PyIR, a Python wrapper for IgBLAST v1.9, using IMGT germline references to assign V/J genes and CDR3. Reads with weak V/J assignments (E-value above 1e-6), missing CDR3, stop codons, out-of-frame junctions, or ambiguous translated residues were removed. V3J clonotypes were defined by identical inferred V gene, J gene, and CDR3 amino acid sequence. The percentage overlap between two repertoires was calculated by dividing the number of shared unique clonotypes by the size of the smaller repertoire. RTK rarefaction, the Chao1 estimator, and Recon v2.1 estimates of unobserved clonotypes were used to assess repertoire richness. Generation probabilities were computed with OLGA for all TCRbeta clonotypes obtained by the gDNA method from several donors. TCRdb carries this immuneACCESS record with in-frame sequences only. Its versions omit some clonotypes, under half of them owing to an unresolved V gene in the studies checked, with the rest unexplained. That table furnishes V, J and clone size, whereas the DNA furnished D and trimming. The sample table contains over a million clones; only one count was recorded for 98% of them. The ten largest clones take up over 0.3% of the sample.

As to this clone: The antigen it binds to is not known. One junction end disagrees with the germline gene, perhaps due to a read error.

Including the terminal cysteine and phenylalanine, the CDR3 comprises 12 residues. Of the read, only the CDR3 DNA is kept; its 36 bases are in frame from base 1. CDR1 and CDR2 are drawn from the germline V gene: SNHLY, FYNNEI. Recombination joined TRBV2 with TRBJ2-5; the D gene lacks a confident call. Source material: naive CD4+ T cells sorted from blood. What this sample's cell subset or site label stands for: CD45RA+ positively selected. The clonotype was recovered from a young man in good health. The CDR3 has the sequence CASREDQETQYF. The DNA is TGTGCCAGCCGTGAAGACCAAGAGACCCAGTACTTC.